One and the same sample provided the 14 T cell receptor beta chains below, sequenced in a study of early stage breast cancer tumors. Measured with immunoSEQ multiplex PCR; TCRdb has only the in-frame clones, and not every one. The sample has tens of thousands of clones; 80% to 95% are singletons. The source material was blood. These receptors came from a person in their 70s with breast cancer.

CDR3 in DNA: TGTGCCAGCAGCGCGACAGGGGTCTACGAGCAGTACTTC. Amino acid sequence: CASSATGVYEQYF. The chain carries TRBV6-1 and TRBJ2-7; 8 bases are a match to TRBD1. The germline V gene has CDR1 MNHNS and CDR2 SASEGT. This CDR3 has 13 amino acids. Trimming cost V 6 bases and J 3 bases; bases outside gene matches: 4.

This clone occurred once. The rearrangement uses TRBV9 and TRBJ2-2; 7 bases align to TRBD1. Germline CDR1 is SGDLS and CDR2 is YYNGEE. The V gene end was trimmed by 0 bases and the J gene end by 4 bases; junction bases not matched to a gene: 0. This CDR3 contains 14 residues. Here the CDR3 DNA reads TGTGCCAGCAGCGTAGAGGGGGCCACCGGGGAGCTGTTTTTT. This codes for CASSVEGATGELFF.

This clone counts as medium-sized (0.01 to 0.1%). The CDR3, as DNA: TGTGCCAGCAGCTTAAACTTGAGGGAGCAGTTCTTC. Its protein product is CASSLNLREQFF. The rearrangement joins TRBV7-9 to TRBJ2-1; no firm D call. The CDR3 has 12 amino acids. Trimming stripped 2 bases from V and 10 bases from J, with 9 bases between. The germline V gene has CDR1 SEHNR and CDR2 FQNEAQ (reference sequence).

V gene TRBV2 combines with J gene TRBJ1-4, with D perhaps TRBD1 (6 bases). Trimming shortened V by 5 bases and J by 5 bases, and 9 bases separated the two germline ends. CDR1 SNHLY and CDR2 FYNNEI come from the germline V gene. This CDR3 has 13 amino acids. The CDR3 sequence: CASSYTGNEKLFF. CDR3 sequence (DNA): TGTGCCAGCAGTTATACAGGGAATGAAAAACTGTTTTTT.

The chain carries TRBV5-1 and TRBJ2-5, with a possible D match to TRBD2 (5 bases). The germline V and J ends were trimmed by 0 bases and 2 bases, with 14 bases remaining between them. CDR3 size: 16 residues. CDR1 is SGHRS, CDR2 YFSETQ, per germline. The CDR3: CASSLDSSGVQETQYF. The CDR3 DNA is TGCGCCAGCAGCTTGGACTCGAGCGGAGTTCAAGAGACCCAGTACTTC. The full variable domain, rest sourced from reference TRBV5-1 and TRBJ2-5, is KAGVTQTPRYLIKTRGQQVTLSCSPISGHRSVSWYQQTPGQGLQFLFEYFSETQRNKGNFPGRFSGRQFSNSRSEMNVSTLELGDSALYLCASSLDSSGVQETQYFGPGTRLLVL.

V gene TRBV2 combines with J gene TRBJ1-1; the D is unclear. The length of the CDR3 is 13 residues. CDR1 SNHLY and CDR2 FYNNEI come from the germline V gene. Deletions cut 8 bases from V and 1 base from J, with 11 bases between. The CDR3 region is CASFMEENTEAFF. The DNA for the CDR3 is TGTGCCAGCTTCATGGAGGAGAACACTGAAGCTTTCTTT.

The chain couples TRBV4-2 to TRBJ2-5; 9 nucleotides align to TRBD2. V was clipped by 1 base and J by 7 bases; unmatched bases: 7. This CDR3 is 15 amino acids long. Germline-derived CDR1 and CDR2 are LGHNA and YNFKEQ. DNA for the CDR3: TGTGCCAGCAGCCAAGTAGCGGGGGCGTGGGTGACCCAGTACTTC. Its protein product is CASSQVAGAWVTQYF.

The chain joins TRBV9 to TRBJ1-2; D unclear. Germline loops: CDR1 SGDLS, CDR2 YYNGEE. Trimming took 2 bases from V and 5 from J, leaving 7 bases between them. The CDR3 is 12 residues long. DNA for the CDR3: TGTGCCAGCAGCGTCGGCGGATATGGCTACACCTTC. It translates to CASSVGGYGYTF.

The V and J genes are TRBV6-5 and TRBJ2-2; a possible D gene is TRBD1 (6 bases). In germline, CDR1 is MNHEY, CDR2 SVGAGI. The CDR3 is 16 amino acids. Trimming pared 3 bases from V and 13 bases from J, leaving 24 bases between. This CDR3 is CASSYDPGQVSGRLFF. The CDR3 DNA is TGTGCCAGCAGTTATGACCCGGGACAAGTCAGTGGTAGGCTGTTTTTT.

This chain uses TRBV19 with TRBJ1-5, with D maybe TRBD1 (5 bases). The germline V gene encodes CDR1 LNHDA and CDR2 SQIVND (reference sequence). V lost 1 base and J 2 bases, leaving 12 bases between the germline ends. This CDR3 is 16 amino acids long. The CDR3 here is CASSIAGGDGNQPQHF. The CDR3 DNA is TGTGCCAGTAGTATAGCAGGAGGGGATGGCAATCAGCCCCAGCATTTT.

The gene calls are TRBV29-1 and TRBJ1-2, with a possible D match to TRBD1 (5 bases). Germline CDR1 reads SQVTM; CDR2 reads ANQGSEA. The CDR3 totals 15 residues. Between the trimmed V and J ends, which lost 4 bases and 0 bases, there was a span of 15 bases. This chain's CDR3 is CSVGGSGAANYGYTF. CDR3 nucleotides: TGCAGCGTTGGGGGATCTGGGGCAGCTAACTATGGCTACACCTTC.

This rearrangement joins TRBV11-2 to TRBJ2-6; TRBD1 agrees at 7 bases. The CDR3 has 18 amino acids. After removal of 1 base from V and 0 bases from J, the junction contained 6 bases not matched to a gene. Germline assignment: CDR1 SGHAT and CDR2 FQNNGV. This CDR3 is CASSLAPQGFSGANVLTF. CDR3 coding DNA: TGTGCCAGCAGCTTAGCTCCACAGGGGTTCTCTGGGGCCAACGTCCTGACTTTC.

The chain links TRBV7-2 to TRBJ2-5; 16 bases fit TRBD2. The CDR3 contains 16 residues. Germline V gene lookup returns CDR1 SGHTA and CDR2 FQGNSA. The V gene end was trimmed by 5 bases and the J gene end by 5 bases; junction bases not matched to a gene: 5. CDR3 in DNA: TGTGCCAGCAGCCAGGGACTAGCGGGGGGGCCGGAGACCCAGTACTTC. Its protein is CASSQGLAGGPETQYF.

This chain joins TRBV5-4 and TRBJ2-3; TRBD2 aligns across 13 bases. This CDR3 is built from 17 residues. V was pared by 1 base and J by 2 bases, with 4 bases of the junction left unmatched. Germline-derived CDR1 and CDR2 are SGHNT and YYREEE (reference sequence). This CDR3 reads CASSLRLAGGTTDTQYF. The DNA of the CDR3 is TGTGCCAGCAGCTTGCGACTAGCGGGGGGTACCACAGATACGCAGTATTTT.